The 30 T cell receptor beta chains in this list originate from one sample, sequenced in a study of blood T cell repertoires in COVID-19. Using immunoSEQ multiplex PCR, the repertoire was profiled, and TCRdb retains in-frame clones only, with some absent. The sample gives 100,000 or so clones, roughly 90% of which show up once; about a fifth is in the top ten. The sequenced sample consisted of peripheral blood. These TCRs come from a human donor with acute or convalescent COVID-19. The donor label of this sample is uncertain.

The V call is TRBV6-6, the J call TRBJ1-5; tentative D call: TRBD1 (5 bases). The ends were cut back, 2 bases at V and 5 bases at J, with 7 bases in the middle. The CDR3 length is 13 residues. In germline, CDR1 is MNHNY, CDR2 SVGAGI (reference sequence). CDR3 DNA sequence: TGTGCCAGCAGTTACAGGGGCGATCAGCCCCAGCATTTT. Its protein is CASSYRGDQPQHF.

This chain's CDR3 is CASSSERGPSYGYTF. The CDR3 DNA sequence: TGTGCCAGCAGCTCCGAGCGGGGACCCAGCTATGGCTACACCTTC. The chain uses TRBV7-8 and TRBJ1-2; TRBD1 is a possible D gene (5 bases). CDR1 is SGHVS, CDR2 FQNEAQ, per germline. CDR3 length: 15 residues. V shed 4 bases and J shed 4 bases, with 16 bases lying between them.

The chain carries TRBV5-4 and TRBJ2-1; 9 bases are shared with TRBD1. V lost 4 bases and J lost 3; bases outside the gene matches: 2. The CDR3 is 14 residues long. Looked up from germline, CDR1 is SGHNT and CDR2 is YYREEE (reference sequence). This chain's CDR3 is CASSRQGVYNEQFF. For the CDR3, the DNA is TGTGCCAGCAGCCGACAGGGGGTCTACAATGAGCAGTTCTTC.

The rearrangement joins TRBV9 to TRBJ1-2, with D uncertain. The V gene's germline CDR1 is SGDLS and CDR2 YYNGEE. The V end lost 1 base, the J end lost 7 bases, and 20 bases lay between the germline ends. This CDR3 contains 16 residues. The CDR3 protein is CASSVYDQAFSAGYTF. The CDR3 DNA reads as TGTGCCAGCAGCGTATACGATCAGGCTTTTTCGGCTGGCTACACCTTC.

The V and J genes are TRBV3-1 (or the pseudogene TRBV3-2) and TRBJ2-2; TRBD1 matches 7 bases. Germline assignment: CDR1 LGHDT and CDR2 YNNKEL (reference sequence). The CDR3 has 18 residues. V shed 3 bases, J shed 0 bases, and the junction held 10 bases outside the gene matches. Here the CDR3 DNA reads TGTGCCAGCAGCCAGACCGACTGGACAGGCTCGAACACCGGGGAGCTGTTTTTT. It encodes CASSQTDWTGSNTGELFF.

This rearrangement joins TRBV4-2 to TRBJ1-5; no clear D gene. The CDR3 spans 21 residues. V shed 0 bases and J shed 2 bases, with 26 bases lying between them. Germline CDR1 reads LGHNA; CDR2 reads YNFKEQ. The CDR3 region is CASSQERLVEGLLGGNQPQHF. Here the CDR3 DNA reads TGTGCCAGCAGCCAAGAGAGATTGGTTGAGGGTTTGCTTGGGGGCAATCAGCCCCAGCATTTT.

The genes are TRBV28 and TRBJ1-3; no clear D. Germline assignment: CDR1 MDHEN and CDR2 SYDVKM. Trimming cost V 5 bases and J 0 bases, with 14 bases left between them. The CDR3 contains 16 residues. This chain's CDR3 is CASSPELFGSGNTIYF. The DNA of the CDR3 is TGTGCCAGCAGTCCCGAGCTTTTCGGCTCTGGAAACACCATATATTTT. The full variable domain, with the rest looked up from reference TRBV28 and TRBJ1-3, is DVKVTQSSRYLVKRTGEKVFLECVQDMDHENMFWYRQDPGLGLRLIYFSYDVKMKEKGDIPEGYSVSREKKERFSLILESASTNQTSMYLCASSPELFGSGNTIYFGEGSWLTVV.

A few counts support this clone. V and J are TRBV28 and TRBJ1-1; 8 bases are shared with TRBD1. The CDR3 extends over 14 amino acids. Losses at the gene ends were 5 bases for V and 1 base for J; bases not matched to a gene: 3. CDR1 and CDR2 (germline): MDHEN, SYDVKM. The CDR3 reads CASSKQGENTEAFF. The CDR3 bases are TGTGCCAGCAGTAAACAGGGGGAGAACACTGAAGCTTTCTTT.

This chain uses TRBV7-9 with TRBJ2-3, with TRBD1 identical over 7 bases. V shed 3 bases, J shed 3 bases, and the junction held 6 bases outside the gene matches. The CDR3 consists of 15 residues. Germline V lookup: CDR1 SEHNR, CDR2 FQNEAQ (reference sequence). CDR3 bases: TGTGCCAGCAGCTTGTACAGGGGTGGGACAGATACGCAGTATTTT. It translates to CASSLYRGGTDTQYF. Full variable domain (remainder filled in from reference TRBV7-9 and TRBJ2-3): DTGVSQNPRHKITKRGQNVTFRCDPISEHNRLYWYRQTLGQGPEFLTYFQNEAQLEKSRLLSDRFSAERPKGSFSTLEIQRTEQGDSAMYLCASSLYRGGTDTQYFGPGTRLTVL.

V and J are TRBV5-1 and TRBJ2-3; 9 nucleotides match TRBD2. Unmatched junction bases numbered 15, after V lost 0 bases and J lost 7 bases. This CDR3 is 18 amino acids long. CDR1 is SGHRS, CDR2 YFSETQ, per germline. CDR3 amino acids: CASSLDASGNPKIHTQYF. In DNA form, the CDR3 reads TGCGCCAGCAGCTTGGACGCTAGCGGGAACCCGAAGATCCATACGCAGTATTTT.

Written as DNA, the CDR3 is TGTGCCAGCAGCTTAGGGGACAGTATAACAGATACGCAGTATTTT. Its protein product is CASSLGDSITDTQYF. The gene calls are TRBV7-9 and TRBJ2-3; TRBD1 aligns across 7 bases. The germline CDR1 and CDR2 sequences are SEHNR and FQNEAQ (reference sequence). The J segment lost 3 bases and the V segment lost 1 base, leaving 4 bases of the junction unmatched. CDR3 length: 15 amino acids.

The genes are TRBV9 and TRBJ1-2; D gene unclear. CDR1 is SGDLS and CDR2 is YYNGEE in the germline V gene. V lost 2 bases, J lost 4 bases, and 9 bases lay in between. The CDR3 consists of 13 residues. CDR3 bases: TGTGCCAGCAGCGTGAGTCCGGGCTATGGCTACACCTTC. It yields the protein CASSVSPGYGYTF.

J is TRBJ2-7 and V is TRBV7-2; D possibly corresponds to TRBD2 (5 bases). Germline-derived CDR1 and CDR2 are SGHTA and FQGNSA. The V end lost 5 bases, the J end lost 5 bases, and 16 bases lay between the germline ends. There are 14 residues in the CDR3. The CDR3 loop reads CASSGRSVGNEQYF. The CDR3 bases are TGTGCCAGCAGCGGTAGATCGGTCGGGAACGAGCAGTACTTC.

The rearrangement uses TRBV5-4 and TRBJ2-1, with D perhaps TRBD1 (5 bases). Trimming removed 4 bases at V and 9 bases at J, with 23 bases between. Germline V gives CDR1 SGHNT, CDR2 YYREEE (reference sequence). The CDR3 has 16 residues. The CDR3 coding sequence is TGTGCCAGCAGCCCTTCCGTGGGGCAGGGTTATGGTGAGCAGTTCTTC. Translated: CASSPSVGQGYGEQFF.

The chain recombines TRBV5-1 with TRBJ2-7; 7 bases map to TRBD1. The CDR3 is made up of 15 amino acids. V lost 5 bases, J lost 5 bases, and 13 bases stayed unmatched. Germline CDR1 reads SGHRS; CDR2 reads YFSETQ. CDR3 coding DNA: TGCGCCAGCAGTCTGTACCACCCTGACAGGGACGAGCAGTACTTC. Protein: CASSLYHPDRDEQYF.

The chain employs TRBV7-9 and TRBJ1-1, with 9 bases aligning to TRBD1. The V gene end was trimmed by 3 bases and the J gene end by 5 bases; junction bases not matched to a gene: 1. The germline V gene has CDR1 SEHNR and CDR2 FQNEAQ (reference sequence). The CDR3 contains 13 residues. The CDR3 is CASSLTGGTEAFF. Written as DNA, the CDR3 is TGTGCCAGCAGCTTGACAGGGGGGACTGAAGCTTTCTTT. Complete variable domain (other parts from reference TRBV7-9 and TRBJ1-1): DTGVSQNPRHKITKRGQNVTFRCDPISEHNRLYWYRQTLGQGPEFLTYFQNEAQLEKSRLLSDRFSAERPKGSFSTLEIQRTEQGDSAMYLCASSLTGGTEAFFGQGTRLTVV.

V usage is TRBV2 and J usage is TRBJ2-7, with 12 bases lining up with TRBD2. The CDR3 loop spans 13 amino acids. Looked up from germline, CDR1 is SNHLY and CDR2 is FYNNEI. Trimming took 10 bases from V and 3 from J; bases not matched to a gene: 4. The CDR3 DNA reads TGTGCCACTCGGACTAGCGGGATCTACGAGCAGTACTTC. It translates to CATRTSGIYEQYF. Variable domain in full (rest from reference TRBV2 and TRBJ2-7): EPEVTQTPSHQVTQMGQEVILRCVPISNHLYFYWYRQILGQKVEFLVSFYNNEISEKSEIFDDQFSVERPDGSNFTLKIRSTKLEDSAMYFCATRTSGIYEQYFGPGTRLTVT.

This chain uses TRBV5-1 with TRBJ2-5, with TRBD2 matching 11 bases. There are 15 residues in the CDR3. V was pared by 4 bases and J by 1 base, with 3 bases of the junction left unmatched. Germline loops: CDR1 SGHRS, CDR2 YFSETQ. The DNA of the CDR3 is TGCGCCAGCAGCCGGGGGACTAGCGGCCAAGAGACCCAGTACTTC. Its protein is CASSRGTSGQETQYF.

J is TRBJ2-5 and V is TRBV27; weak D call: TRBD2 (5 bases). This CDR3 comprises 13 residues. The germline V and J ends were trimmed by 5 bases and 4 bases, with 11 bases remaining between them. Germline values: CDR1 MNHEY, CDR2 SMNVEV (reference sequence). The CDR3 nucleotides read TGTGCCAGCAGTCGCCCGGGAAGAGAGACCCAGTACTTC. Protein sequence: CASSRPGRETQYF.

The J gene is TRBJ1-1, the V gene TRBV28; 9 bases map to TRBD1. CDR1 and CDR2 (germline): MDHEN, SYDVKM. The CDR3 has 13 residues. V lost 11 bases and J lost 5; bases outside the gene matches: 9. The CDR3 sequence: CAHLGQGGTEAFF. For the CDR3, the DNA is TGTGCCCACCTGGGACAGGGAGGAACTGAAGCTTTCTTT.

The CDR3 loop reads CASSFGGREQPQHF. The CDR3 region has the DNA TGTGCCAGCAGTTTCGGTGGGAGAGAGCAGCCCCAGCATTTT. This chain joins TRBV28 and TRBJ1-5; the D is unclear. The length of the CDR3 is 14 residues. Per germline, CDR1 MDHEN and CDR2 SYDVKM. Trimming shortened V by 3 bases and J by 7 bases, and 13 bases separated the two germline ends.

The chain is built from TRBV5-4 and TRBJ2-7; 12 bases are a match to TRBD2. Germline CDR1 is SGHNT and CDR2 is YYREEE (reference sequence). The CDR3 sequence is 15 residues long. V dropped 5 bases and J dropped 4; count of bases not matched to a gene: 7. CDR3 loop: CASRSQTSGSYEQYF. The DNA of the CDR3 is TGTGCCAGCAGATCGCAGACTAGCGGGAGTTACGAGCAGTACTTC.

The chain links TRBV7-3 to TRBJ1-2, with 8 nucleotides matching TRBD1. J lost 8 bases, V lost 5 bases, and 13 bases had no gene match. Germline V gene lookup returns CDR1 SGHTA and CDR2 FQGTGA. The CDR3 extends over 15 amino acids. In DNA, the CDR3 is TGTGCCAGCAGCCCAGGGACAGGCGACCCATGGGGCTACACCTTC. It yields the protein CASSPGTGDPWGYTF. The whole variable domain, remainder taken from reference TRBV7-3 and TRBJ1-2, is GAGVSQTPSNKVTEKGKYVELRCDPISGHTALYWYRQSLGQGPEFLIYFQGTGAADDSGLPNDRFFAVRPEGSVSTLKIQRTERGDSAVYLCASSPGTGDPWGYTFGSGTRLTVV.

The V and J genes are TRBV30 and TRBJ1-1; possible D gene TRBD1, 6 bases. The germline gives CDR1 GTSNPN, CDR2 SVGIG (reference sequence). V lost 2 bases, J lost 1 base, and 8 bases lay in between. The CDR3 consists of 13 residues. The CDR3 region has the DNA TGTGCCTGGAGTCCGGGACAGAACACTGAAGCTTTCTTT. Translating gives CAWSPGQNTEAFF.

This chain uses TRBV5-1 with TRBJ2-1; 10 nucleotides line up with TRBD2. The germline CDR1 and CDR2 sequences are SGHRS and YFSETQ. V lost 4 bases to trimming and J lost 8 bases; unmatched junction nucleotides: 12. The CDR3 covers 16 residues. CDR3 DNA sequence: TGCGCCAGCAGCAGGTACGCTAGCGGGAGTGGTTATGAGCAGTTCTTC. The encoded protein is CASSRYASGSGYEQFF.

V and J are TRBV27 and TRBJ2-1; D is ambiguous. CDR1 and CDR2 (germline): MNHEY, SMNVEV (reference sequence). Trimming took 6 bases from V and 6 from J, leaving 9 bases between them. The CDR3 is made up of 12 amino acids. The DNA of the CDR3 is TGTGCCAGCAGGGCTGCGGCCAATGAGCAGTTCTTC. It encodes CASRAAANEQFF.

This clone was detected once. The rearrangement joins TRBV18 to TRBJ2-5; 7 nucleotides line up with TRBD1. The CDR3 is 12 residues long. Trimming removed 4 bases from V and 5 bases from J; junction bases left unmatched: 1. From germline, CDR1 is KGHSH and CDR2 LQKENI. Here the CDR3 DNA reads TGTGCCAGCTCACAACAGGGGGAGACCCAGTACTTC. This translates into CASSQQGETQYF.

The J gene is TRBJ1-2, the V gene TRBV29-1; perhaps TRBD1 as D (5 bases). Germline V CDR1 and CDR2: SQVTM, ANQGSEA. Trimming removed 3 bases from V and 7 bases from J, with 12 bases in between. This CDR3 region has 12 residues. The CDR3 region has the DNA TGCAGCGTTGACGGGGGTGCGGGTGGCTACACCTTC. This encodes CSVDGGAGGYTF.

This clone has a handful of counts. This rearrangement joins TRBV4-1 to TRBJ1-2, with D maybe TRBD1 (5 bases). This CDR3 is 15 amino acids long. With 0 bases removed from V and 4 bases from J, the gap between germline ends came to 12 bases. CDR1 is MGHRA, CDR2 YSYEKL, per germline. The CDR3 nucleotides read TGCGCCAGCAGCCAAGAATTGAGCCAGGGCTATGGCTACACCTTC. Its translation: CASSQELSQGYGYTF.

The chain links TRBV11-1 to TRBJ2-7, with 10 bases matching TRBD1. V lost 5 bases to trimming and J lost 9 bases; unmatched junction nucleotides: 13. CDR1 and CDR2 (germline): SGHAT, FQDESV (reference sequence). The CDR3 runs to 15 residues. Written as DNA, the CDR3 is TGTGCCAGCAGCATCGACAGGGGGCCGTTACGTGTGCAGTACTTC. Its protein product is CASSIDRGPLRVQYF.